This T cell receptor (beta chain) was profiled in a study of T cells in Graves' hyperthyroidism and ophthalmopathy. Those with hyperthyroidism were 18 to 65 years old, newly diagnosed, and ill for under 2 months. Findings of the study overall: Among clonotypes expanded in thyroid above 0.001, most were also found in blood.

This clonotype was observed many times. Its antigen is unidentified. The CDR3 covers 15 residues. V shed 3 bases, J shed 2 bases, and the junction held 6 bases outside the gene matches. RNA transcripts were the template for amplifying TCR beta CDR3 regions. In the first-round RT-PCR of the TCR CDR3, the HTBI primer set was used. From the multiplex PCR reads, TCRdb called clonotypes with MiXCR, one entry per CDR3 protein. The sample yields 350,000 to 400,000 distinct CDR3 sequences, about 20% seen once. This rearrangement joins TRBV12-3 or TRBV12-4 to TRBJ2-7; 8 nucleotides agree with TRBD1. The clonotype comes from a woman between 18 and 29 years old with Graves' hyperthyroidism. The specimen was blood. The chain's CDR3 is CASSLGQGAAYEQYF. CDR3 nucleotide sequence: TGTGCCAGCAGTTTGGGGCAGGGGGCTGCCTACGAGCAGTACTTC.